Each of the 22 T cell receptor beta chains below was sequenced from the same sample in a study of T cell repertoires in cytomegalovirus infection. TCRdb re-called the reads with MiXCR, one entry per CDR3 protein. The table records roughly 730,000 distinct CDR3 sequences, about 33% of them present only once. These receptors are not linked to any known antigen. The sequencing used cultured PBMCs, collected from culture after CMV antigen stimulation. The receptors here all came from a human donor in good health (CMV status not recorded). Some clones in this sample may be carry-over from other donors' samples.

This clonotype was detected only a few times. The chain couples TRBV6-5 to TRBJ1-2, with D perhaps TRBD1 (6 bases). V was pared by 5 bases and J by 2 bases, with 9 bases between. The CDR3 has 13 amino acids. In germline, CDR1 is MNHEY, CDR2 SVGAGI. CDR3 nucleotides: TGTGCCAGCAGTACAGGGAAAAACTATGGCTACACCTTC. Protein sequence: CASSTGKNYGYTF.

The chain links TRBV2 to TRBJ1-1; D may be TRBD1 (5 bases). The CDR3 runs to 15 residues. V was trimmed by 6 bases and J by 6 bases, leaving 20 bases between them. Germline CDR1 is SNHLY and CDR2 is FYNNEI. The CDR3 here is CASSDRPEGWAEAFF. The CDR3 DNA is TGTGCCAGCAGCGATAGGCCGGAGGGGTGGGCTGAAGCTTTCTTT. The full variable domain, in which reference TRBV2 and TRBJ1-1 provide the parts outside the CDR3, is EPEVTQTPSHQVTQMGQEVILRCVPISNHLYFYWYRQILGQKVEFLVSFYNNEISEKSEIFDDQFSVERPDGSNFTLKIRSTKLEDSAMYFCASSDRPEGWAEAFFGQGTRLTVV.

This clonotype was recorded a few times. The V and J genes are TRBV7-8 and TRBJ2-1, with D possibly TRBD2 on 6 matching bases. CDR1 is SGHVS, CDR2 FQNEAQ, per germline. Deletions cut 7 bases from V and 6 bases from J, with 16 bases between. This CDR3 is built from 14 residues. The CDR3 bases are TGTGCCAGCACCGCGGGATCCATCCTCAATGAGCAGTTCTTC. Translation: CASTAGSILNEQFF.

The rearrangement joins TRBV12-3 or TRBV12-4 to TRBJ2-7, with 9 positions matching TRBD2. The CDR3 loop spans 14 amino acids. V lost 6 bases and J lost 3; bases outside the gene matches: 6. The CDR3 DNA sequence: TGTGCCAGCAGCTCCGGGACTAGCTACTACGAGCAGTACTTC. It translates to CASSSGTSYYEQYF.

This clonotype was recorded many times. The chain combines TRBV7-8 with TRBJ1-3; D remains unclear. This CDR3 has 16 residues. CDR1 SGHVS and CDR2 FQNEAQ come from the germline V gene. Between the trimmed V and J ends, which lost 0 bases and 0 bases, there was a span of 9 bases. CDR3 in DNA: TGTGCCAGCAGCTTAGCGTCGTCAGGCTCTGGAAACACCATATATTTT. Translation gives CASSLASSGSGNTIYF.

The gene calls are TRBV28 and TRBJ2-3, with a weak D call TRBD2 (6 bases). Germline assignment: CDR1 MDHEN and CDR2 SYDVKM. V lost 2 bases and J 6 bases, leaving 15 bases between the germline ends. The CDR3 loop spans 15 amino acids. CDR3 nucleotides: TGTGCCAGCAGTTTAAGTAGCGGAACCCCGGATACGCAGTATTTT. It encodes CASSLSSGTPDTQYF.

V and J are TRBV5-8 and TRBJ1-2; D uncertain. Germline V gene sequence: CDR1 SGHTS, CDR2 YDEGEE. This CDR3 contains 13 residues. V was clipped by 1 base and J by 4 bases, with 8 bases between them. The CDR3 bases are TGTGCCAGCAGCTTGACTGAGTTCTATGGCTACACCTTC. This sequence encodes CASSLTEFYGYTF.

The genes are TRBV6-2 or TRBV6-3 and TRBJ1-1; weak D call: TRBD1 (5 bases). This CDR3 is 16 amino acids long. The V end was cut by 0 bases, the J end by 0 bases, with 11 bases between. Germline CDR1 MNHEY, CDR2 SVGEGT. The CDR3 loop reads CASSYSIGAVNTEAFF. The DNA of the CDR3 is TGTGCCAGCAGTTACTCGATTGGGGCCGTGAACACTGAAGCTTTCTTT.

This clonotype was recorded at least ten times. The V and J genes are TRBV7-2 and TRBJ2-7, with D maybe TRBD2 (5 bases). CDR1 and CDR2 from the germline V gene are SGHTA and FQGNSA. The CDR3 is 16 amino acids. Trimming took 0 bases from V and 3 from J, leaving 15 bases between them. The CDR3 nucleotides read TGTGCCAGCAGCTTAGCCTCGTCTTTGGGGAGCTACGAGCAGTACTTC. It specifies CASSLASSLGSYEQYF.

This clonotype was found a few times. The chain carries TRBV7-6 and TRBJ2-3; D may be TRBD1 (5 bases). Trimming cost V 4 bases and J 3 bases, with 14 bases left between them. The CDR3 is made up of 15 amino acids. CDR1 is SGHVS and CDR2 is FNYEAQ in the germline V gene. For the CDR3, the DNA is TGTGCCAGCAGCTCCCCCTGGTGGACAACAGATACGCAGTATTTT. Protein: CASSSPWWTTDTQYF.

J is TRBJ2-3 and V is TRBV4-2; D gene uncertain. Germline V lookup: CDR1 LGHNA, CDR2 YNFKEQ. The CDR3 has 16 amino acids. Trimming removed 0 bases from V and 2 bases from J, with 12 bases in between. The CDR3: CASSQESPPSTDTQYF. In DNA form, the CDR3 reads TGTGCCAGCAGCCAAGAGAGCCCCCCCTCCACAGATACGCAGTATTTT.

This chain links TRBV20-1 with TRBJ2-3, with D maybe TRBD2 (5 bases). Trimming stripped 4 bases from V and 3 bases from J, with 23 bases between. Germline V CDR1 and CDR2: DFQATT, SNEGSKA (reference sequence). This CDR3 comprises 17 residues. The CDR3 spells CSATRRSRRLLTDTQYF. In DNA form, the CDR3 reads TGCAGTGCTACTAGGAGATCTAGGAGGCTCCTTACAGATACGCAGTATTTT.

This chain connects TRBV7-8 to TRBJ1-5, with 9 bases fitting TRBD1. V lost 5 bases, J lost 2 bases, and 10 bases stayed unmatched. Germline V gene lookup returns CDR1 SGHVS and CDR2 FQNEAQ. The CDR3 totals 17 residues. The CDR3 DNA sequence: TGTGCCAGCAGCCCGAAGGGGGGACAGGGAGGCAATCAGCCCCAGCATTTT. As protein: CASSPKGGQGGNQPQHF. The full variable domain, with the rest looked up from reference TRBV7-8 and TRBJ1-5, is GAGVSQSPRYKVAKRGQDVALRCDPISGHVSLFWYQQALGQGPEFLTYFQNEAQLDKSGLPSDRFFAERPEGSVSTLKIQRTQQEDSAVYLCASSPKGGQGGNQPQHFGDGTRLSIL.

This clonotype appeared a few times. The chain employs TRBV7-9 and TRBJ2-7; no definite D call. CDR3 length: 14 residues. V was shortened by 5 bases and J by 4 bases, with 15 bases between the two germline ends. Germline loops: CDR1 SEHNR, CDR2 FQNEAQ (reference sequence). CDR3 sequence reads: CASSRPVMPYEQYF. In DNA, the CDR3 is TGTGCCAGCAGCCGCCCGGTGATGCCTTACGAGCAGTACTTC.

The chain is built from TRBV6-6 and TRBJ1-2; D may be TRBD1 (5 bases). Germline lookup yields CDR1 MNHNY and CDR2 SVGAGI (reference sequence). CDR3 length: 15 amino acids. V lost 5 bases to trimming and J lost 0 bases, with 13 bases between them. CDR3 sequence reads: CASSEGTGANYGYTF. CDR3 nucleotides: TGTGCCAGCAGTGAGGGGACTGGAGCTAACTATGGCTACACCTTC.

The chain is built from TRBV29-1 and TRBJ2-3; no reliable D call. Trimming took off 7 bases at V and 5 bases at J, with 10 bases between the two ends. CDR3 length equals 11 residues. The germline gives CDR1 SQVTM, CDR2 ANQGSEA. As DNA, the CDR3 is TGCAGCGCCTCAGTAGGAGATACGCAGTATTTT. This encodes CSASVGDTQYF.

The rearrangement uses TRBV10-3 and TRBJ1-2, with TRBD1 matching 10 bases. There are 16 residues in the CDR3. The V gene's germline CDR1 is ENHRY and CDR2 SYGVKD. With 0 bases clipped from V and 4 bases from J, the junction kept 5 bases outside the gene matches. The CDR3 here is CAISESVRDRGYGYTF. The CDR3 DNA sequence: TGTGCCATCAGTGAGTCGGTTCGGGACAGGGGCTATGGCTACACCTTC.

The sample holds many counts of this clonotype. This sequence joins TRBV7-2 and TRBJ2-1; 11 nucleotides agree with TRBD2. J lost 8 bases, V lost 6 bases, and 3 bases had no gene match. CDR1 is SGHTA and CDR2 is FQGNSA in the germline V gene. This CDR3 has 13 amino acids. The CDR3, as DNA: TGTGCCAGCAGTTCTAGCGGGAGGCATGAGCAGTTCTTC. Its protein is CASSSSGRHEQFF.

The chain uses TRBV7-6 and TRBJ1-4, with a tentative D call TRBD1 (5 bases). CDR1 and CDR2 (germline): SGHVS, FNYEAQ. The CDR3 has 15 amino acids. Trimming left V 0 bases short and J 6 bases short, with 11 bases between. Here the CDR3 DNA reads TGTGCCAGCAGCTTAGCTGGGGGGTTATATGAAAAACTGTTTTTT. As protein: CASSLAGGLYEKLFF. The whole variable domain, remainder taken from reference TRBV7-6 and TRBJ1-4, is GAGVSQSPRYKVTKRGQDVALRCDPISGHVSLYWYRQALGQGPEFLTYFNYEAQQDKSGLPNDRFSAERPEGSISTLTIQRTEQRDSAMYRCASSLAGGLYEKLFFGSGTQLSVL.

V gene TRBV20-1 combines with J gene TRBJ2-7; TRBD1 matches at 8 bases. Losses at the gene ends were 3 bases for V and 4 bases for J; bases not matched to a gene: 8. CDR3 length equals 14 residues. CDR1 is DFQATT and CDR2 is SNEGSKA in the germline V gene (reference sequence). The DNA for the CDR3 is TGCAGTGCTAGCGAGACAGGGGCAAGGTACGAGCAGTACTTC. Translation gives CSASETGARYEQYF.

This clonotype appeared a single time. CDR3 in DNA: TGTGCCAGTAGTATAGTGGACAGGGCATACGAGCAGTACTTC. Its translation is CASSIVDRAYEQYF. This chain joins TRBV19 and TRBJ2-7, with 8 nucleotides matching TRBD1. Trimming at V came to 1 base and at J to 4 bases, leaving 3 bases not matched to a gene. CDR3 length equals 14 residues. The V gene's germline CDR1 is LNHDA and CDR2 SQIVND (reference sequence).

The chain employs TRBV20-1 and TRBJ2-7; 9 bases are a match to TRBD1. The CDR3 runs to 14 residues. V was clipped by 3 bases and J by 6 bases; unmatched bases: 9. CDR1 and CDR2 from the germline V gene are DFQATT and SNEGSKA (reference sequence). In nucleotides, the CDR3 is TGCAGTGCTAGTGCCGGGACAGGGAGGCCCGAGCAGTACTTC. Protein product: CSASAGTGRPEQYF.